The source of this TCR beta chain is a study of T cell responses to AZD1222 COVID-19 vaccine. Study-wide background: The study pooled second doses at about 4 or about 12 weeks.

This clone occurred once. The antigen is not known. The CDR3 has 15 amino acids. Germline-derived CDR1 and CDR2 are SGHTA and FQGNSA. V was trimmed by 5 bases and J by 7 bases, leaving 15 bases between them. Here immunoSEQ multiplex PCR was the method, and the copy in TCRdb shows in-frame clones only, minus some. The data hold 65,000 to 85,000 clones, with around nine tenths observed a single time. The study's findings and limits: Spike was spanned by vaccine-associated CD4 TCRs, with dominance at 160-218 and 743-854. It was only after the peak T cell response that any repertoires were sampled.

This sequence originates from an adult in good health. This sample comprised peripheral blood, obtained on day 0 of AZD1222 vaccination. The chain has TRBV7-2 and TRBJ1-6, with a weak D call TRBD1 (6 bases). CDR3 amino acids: CASSQRGGSNSPLHF. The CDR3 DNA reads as TGTGCCAGCAGCCAAAGGGGGGGCTCCAATTCACCCCTCCACTTT.